This TCR beta chain was identified in a study of cytomegalovirus exposure and HLA in healthy donors. General study findings and limits: Confirmation in vitro established that a few CMV-associated chains were specific for CMV antigens. Follow-up analysis seemed to connect common viral pathogens with several of the most significant clusters identified. Within a later analysis, the majority of CMV-associated TCR beta chains appeared HLA-restricted.

CDR3 length: 14 amino acids. The V end was cut by 5 bases, the J end by 2 bases, with 9 bases between. Germline CDR1 reads SEHNR; CDR2 reads FQNEAQ (reference sequence). Concerning this clone itself: What it recognizes is unknown.

This PCR relied on a set of 60 Vbeta primers and 13 Jbeta primers. Generated by immunoSEQ multiplex PCR, the TCRdb table keeps only in-frame clones and is missing some. The sample carries fewer than 75,000 clones, roughly 80% recorded once. The receptor's source is a man aged 25 to 40 in good health and CMV-seronegative. Sequenced sample: PBMCs. The chain has TRBV7-9 and TRBJ2-2; D unclear. DNA for the CDR3: TGTGCCAGCAGCCCCCGGTCCAACACCGGGGAGCTGTTTTTT. Translated, it gives CASSPRSNTGELFF.